These 20 T cell receptor beta chains were all obtained from the same sample, sequenced in a study. Repertoires were generated with immunoSEQ multiplex PCR, while TCRdb's copy carries only in-frame clones and drops some. The sample has some 70,000 clones; roughly 95% are singletons. Material: PBMCs. These receptors were taken from a man aged 40-49 years with rheumatoid arthritis.

The J gene is TRBJ2-2, the V gene TRBV29-1; D possibly corresponds to TRBD1 (7 bases). V lost 6 bases, J lost 3 bases, and 14 bases lay in between. The CDR3 is made up of 14 amino acids. CDR1 and CDR2 from the germline V gene are SQVTM and ANQGSEA. The CDR3 DNA reads as TGCAGCGTGCGACAGGGAGGAGACACCGGGGAGCTGTTTTTT. Residues: CSVRQGGDTGELFF.

This chain uses TRBV7-8 with TRBJ2-7; D gene ambiguous. V was clipped by 2 bases and J by 1 base, with 12 bases between them. Per the germline V gene, CDR1 is SGHVS and CDR2 is FQNEAQ. The CDR3 length is 15 residues. The CDR3 DNA reads as TGTGCCAGCAGCTTAATTAGTGACGAATCCTACGAGCAGTACTTC. Protein: CASSLISDESYEQYF.

V is TRBV14 and J is TRBJ2-2; D remains ambiguous. Germline assignment: CDR1 SGHDN and CDR2 FVKESK. The CDR3 runs 13 residues. Trimming pared 2 bases from V and 5 bases from J, leaving 6 bases between. CDR3 in amino acids: CASSQKRTGELFF. The CDR3 nucleotides read TGTGCCAGCAGCCAAAAGAGGACCGGGGAGCTGTTTTTT.

CDR3 loop: CASSAGQGSRSSPLHF. For the CDR3, the DNA is TGTGCCAGCAGCGCGGGACAGGGATCACGGTCTTCACCCCTCCACTTT. The chain joins TRBV9 to TRBJ1-6, with TRBD1 identical over 9 bases. Germline assignment: CDR1 SGDLS and CDR2 YYNGEE. The trim removed 3 bases at V and 9 bases at J, leaving 10 bases unmatched. This CDR3 has 16 amino acids. The whole variable domain, filled in from reference TRBV9 and TRBJ1-6, reads DSGVTQTPKHLITATGQRVTLRCSPRSGDLSVYWYQQSLDQGLQFLIQYYNGEERAKGNILERFSAQQFPDLHSELNLSSLELGDSALYFCASSAGQGSRSSPLHFGNGTRLTVT.

V gene TRBV15 combines with J gene TRBJ2-7, with TRBD2 as a possible D gene (5 bases). This CDR3 spans 14 amino acids. The germline CDR1 and CDR2 sequences are LNHNV and YYDKDF (reference sequence). Trimming stripped 0 bases from V and 1 base from J, with 7 bases between. The DNA for the CDR3 is TGTGCCACCAGCAGAGATCCGGGGTCCTACGAGCAGTACTTC. Its translation is CATSRDPGSYEQYF.

V is TRBV6-5 and J is TRBJ1-6, with a weak D call TRBD1 (5 bases). The germline V and J ends were trimmed by 7 bases and 13 bases, with 23 bases remaining between them. Germline values: CDR1 MNHEY, CDR2 SVGAGI. The CDR3 is 15 amino acids. CDR3 sequence reads: CASTLSGAGISPLHF. The CDR3 nucleotides are TGTGCCAGCACCTTAAGTGGGGCAGGGATCTCCCCCCTCCACTTT.

The chain couples TRBV6-5 to TRBJ1-5, with a possible D match to TRBD1 (6 bases). Trimming removed 6 bases from V and 0 bases from J, with 9 bases in between. The CDR3 is 14 amino acids. Germline CDR1 MNHEY, CDR2 SVGAGI. The chain's CDR3 is CASSTGLSNQPQHF. The DNA of the CDR3 is TGTGCCAGCAGCACAGGGCTTAGCAATCAGCCCCAGCATTTT.

The J gene is TRBJ1-3, the V gene TRBV30; TRBD1 might be the D (5 bases). The germline CDR1 and CDR2 sequences are GTSNPN and SVGIG (reference sequence). V lost 4 bases and J 0 bases, leaving 10 bases between the germline ends. The CDR3 has 14 amino acids. CDR3 in amino acids: CAWTTGTSGNTIYF. The DNA for the CDR3 is TGTGCCTGGACCACCGGGACCTCTGGAAACACCATATATTTT. The full variable domain, with the rest looked up from reference TRBV30 and TRBJ1-3, is SQTIHQWPATLVQPVGSPLSLECTVEGTSNPNLYWYRQAAGRGLQLLFYSVGIGQISSEVPQNLSASRPQDRQFILSSKKLLLSDSGFYLCAWTTGTSGNTIYFGEGSWLTVV.

This CDR3 is CASSFGQGGRSYGYTF. CDR3 sequence (DNA): TGCGCCAGCAGCTTCGGACAGGGCGGTAGATCCTATGGCTACACCTTC. The J gene is TRBJ1-2, the V gene TRBV4-1, with 8 positions matching TRBD1. Germline V lookup: CDR1 MGHRA, CDR2 YSYEKL. This CDR3 comprises 16 residues. Trimming cost V 5 bases and J 4 bases; bases outside gene matches: 12.

The rearrangement joins TRBV6-6 to TRBJ1-2; D is unclear. This CDR3 spans 12 amino acids. The V end lost 0 bases, the J end lost 7 bases, and 6 bases lay between the germline ends. Germline loops: CDR1 MNHNY, CDR2 SVGAGI (reference sequence). DNA for the CDR3: TGTGCCAGCAGTTACTCGATTTCTGGCTACACCTTC. Its translation is CASSYSISGYTF.

The V gene is TRBV5-6, the J gene TRBJ2-3, with D perhaps TRBD2 (5 bases). There are 14 residues in the CDR3. V lost 1 base and J lost 6, with 12 bases in between. In germline, CDR1 is SGHDT, CDR2 YYEEEE. The CDR3: CASSLPRGYDTQYF. The CDR3 DNA follows: TGTGCCAGCAGCTTGCCCCGGGGATACGATACGCAGTATTTT.

This clone was counted a single time. This chain uses TRBV29-1 with TRBJ1-5; 7 bases map to TRBD1. The CDR3 runs to 14 residues. Trimming removed 6 bases from V and 2 bases from J; junction bases left unmatched: 7. Germline V lookup: CDR1 SQVTM, CDR2 ANQGSEA. CDR3: CSVGTGTGNQPQHF. The DNA for the CDR3 is TGCAGCGTGGGGACCGGGACAGGCAATCAGCCCCAGCATTTT. The full variable domain, with the rest looked up from reference TRBV29-1 and TRBJ1-5, is SAVISQKPSRDICQRGTSLTIQCQVDSQVTMMFWYRQQPGQSLTLIATANQGSEATYESGFVIDKFPISRPNLTFSTLTVSNMSPEDSSIYLCSVGTGTGNQPQHFGDGTRLSIL.

This clone was recorded once. The rearrangement uses TRBV18 and TRBJ1-3; 9 bases are a match to TRBD1. Germline V lookup: CDR1 KGHSH, CDR2 LQKENI. Unmatched junction bases numbered 6, after V lost 0 bases and J lost 0 bases. The CDR3 has 18 amino acids. In DNA form, the CDR3 reads TGTGCCAGCTCACCACCCGGGACAGGGCTTGTCTCTGGAAACACCATATATTTT. Translating gives CASSPPGTGLVSGNTIYF.

V gene TRBV27 combines with J gene TRBJ1-4; 8 nucleotides line up with TRBD1. V lost 6 bases to trimming and J lost 7 bases; unmatched junction nucleotides: 7. Germline CDR1 reads MNHEY; CDR2 reads SMNVEV (reference sequence). The length of the CDR3 is 14 residues. CDR3 DNA sequence: TGTGCCAGCAGCCCCCAGGGGGCGACTGAAAAACTGTTTTTT. This sequence encodes CASSPQGATEKLFF. Drawing the rest from reference TRBV27 and TRBJ1-4, the complete variable domain is EAQVTQNPRYLITVTGKKLTVTCSQNMNHEYMSWYRQDPGLGLRQIYYSMNVEVTDKGDVPEGYKVSRKEKRNFPLILESPSPNQTSLYFCASSPQGATEKLFFGSGTQLSVL.

V and J are TRBV27 and TRBJ1-6; D gene uncertain. The CDR3 is 13 residues long. V was pared by 7 bases and J by 14 bases, with 18 bases between. Per germline, CDR1 MNHEY and CDR2 SMNVEV (reference sequence). In nucleotides, the CDR3 is TGTGCCAGCAATCAGCGGGGTGCTCCCACCCTCCACTTT. This encodes CASNQRGAPTLHF.

This clone has just one count. J is TRBJ2-1 and V is TRBV20-1; the D gene is possibly TRBD2 (5 bases). The V and J ends lost 3 bases and 6 bases respectively, with 15 bases between them. In germline, CDR1 is DFQATT, CDR2 SNEGSKA (reference sequence). The CDR3 is 14 residues long. CDR3 protein: CSASIAGGPNEQFF. CDR3 nucleotide sequence: TGCAGTGCTAGTATTGCGGGTGGTCCCAATGAGCAGTTCTTC.

The genes are TRBV7-6 and TRBJ1-1; D ambiguous. The germline V gene encodes CDR1 SGHVS and CDR2 FNYEAQ. The CDR3 covers 13 residues. Trimming took off 1 base at V and 0 bases at J, with 3 bases between the two ends. In nucleotides, the CDR3 is TGTGCCAGCAGCTTAGTTGTGAACACTGAAGCTTTCTTT. Its translation is CASSLVVNTEAFF.

The chain joins TRBV20-1 to TRBJ2-3; D gene ambiguous. CDR1 and CDR2 (germline): DFQATT, SNEGSKA (reference sequence). Trimming cost V 6 bases and J 1 base, with 5 bases left between them. The CDR3 spans 11 residues. This chain's CDR3 is CSASRTDTQYF. The CDR3 bases are TGCAGTGCCTCCCGCACAGATACGCAGTATTTT.

The chain has TRBV6-5 and TRBJ2-1, with D possibly TRBD1 on 6 matching bases. The CDR3 runs 13 residues. Germline V gives CDR1 MNHEY, CDR2 SVGAGI. The germline V and J ends were trimmed by 10 bases and 6 bases, with 16 bases remaining between them. CDR3 amino acids: CATTRQVPNEQFF. The CDR3 bases are TGTGCCACAACCCGACAGGTTCCCAATGAGCAGTTCTTC.

V and J are TRBV7-6 and TRBJ2-1; TRBD2 might be the D (5 bases). Germline CDR1 is SGHVS and CDR2 is FNYEAQ. The germline V and J ends were trimmed by 1 base and 7 bases, with 14 bases remaining between them. CDR3 length: 15 residues. CDR3 nucleotides: TGTGCCAGCAGCTTAGATCCGGGAATGGGGAATGAGCAGTTCTTC. Its protein is CASSLDPGMGNEQFF.